The source of this T cell receptor beta chain is a study of early T cells in non-severe SARS-CoV-2 infection. Germline V gene sequence: CDR1 MDHEN, CDR2 SYDVKM. V lost 3 bases, J lost 3 bases, and 12 bases lay in between. The CDR3 length is 14 residues. Using its own MiXCR run on the 5' RACE reads, TCRdb lists one record per CDR3 protein. The sample has some 73,000 distinct CDR3 sequences; approximately 12% are singletons. This clonotype was sampled from an adult who was a healthcare worker with PCR-confirmed SARS-CoV-2 infection or an uninfected control (not recorded which). The specimen sequenced was whole blood. The rearrangement links TRBV28 to TRBJ2-7; a possible D gene is TRBD1 (6 bases). The CDR3 DNA sequence: TGTGCCAGCAGTTTCGTGGACAGATACTACGAGCAGTACTTC. It codes for CASSFVDRYYEQYF.